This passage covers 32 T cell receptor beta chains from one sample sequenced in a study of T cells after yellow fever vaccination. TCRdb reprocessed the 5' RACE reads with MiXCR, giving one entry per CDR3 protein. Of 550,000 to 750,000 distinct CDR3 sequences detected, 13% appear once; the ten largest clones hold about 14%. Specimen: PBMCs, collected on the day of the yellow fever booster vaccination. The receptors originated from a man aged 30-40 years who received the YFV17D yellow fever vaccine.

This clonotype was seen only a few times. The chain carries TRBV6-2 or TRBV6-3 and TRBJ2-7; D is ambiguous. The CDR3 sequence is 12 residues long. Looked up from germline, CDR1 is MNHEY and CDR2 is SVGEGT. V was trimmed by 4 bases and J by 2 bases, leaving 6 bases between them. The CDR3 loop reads CASSSFPYEQYF. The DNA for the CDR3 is TGTGCCAGCAGTTCCTTTCCCTACGAGCAGTACTTC.

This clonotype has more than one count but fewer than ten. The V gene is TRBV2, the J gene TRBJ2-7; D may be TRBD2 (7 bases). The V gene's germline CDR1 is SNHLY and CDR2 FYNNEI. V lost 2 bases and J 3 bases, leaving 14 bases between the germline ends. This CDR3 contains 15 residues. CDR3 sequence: CASSELARGGYEQYF. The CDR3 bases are TGTGCCAGCAGTGAATTGGCTAGGGGGGGCTACGAGCAGTACTTC.

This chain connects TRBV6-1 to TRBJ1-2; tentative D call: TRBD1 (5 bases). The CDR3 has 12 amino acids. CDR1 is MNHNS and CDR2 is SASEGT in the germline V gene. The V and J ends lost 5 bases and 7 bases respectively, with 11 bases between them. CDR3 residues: CASSQGTVGYTF. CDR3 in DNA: TGTGCCAGCAGTCAAGGGACGGTTGGCTACACCTTC.

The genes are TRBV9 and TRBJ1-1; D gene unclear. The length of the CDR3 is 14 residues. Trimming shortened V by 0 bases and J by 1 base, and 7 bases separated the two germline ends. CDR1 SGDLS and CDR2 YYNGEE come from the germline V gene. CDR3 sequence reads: CASSVGPANTEAFF. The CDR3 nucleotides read TGTGCCAGCAGCGTAGGCCCCGCGAACACTGAAGCTTTCTTT.

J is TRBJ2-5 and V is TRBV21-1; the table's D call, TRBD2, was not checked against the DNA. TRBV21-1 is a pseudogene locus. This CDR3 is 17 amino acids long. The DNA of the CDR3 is TGTGCCAGCAGCAAAAACGGGTACGGGCTAGCGGAAGAGACCCAGTACTTC. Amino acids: CASSKNGYGLAEETQYF.

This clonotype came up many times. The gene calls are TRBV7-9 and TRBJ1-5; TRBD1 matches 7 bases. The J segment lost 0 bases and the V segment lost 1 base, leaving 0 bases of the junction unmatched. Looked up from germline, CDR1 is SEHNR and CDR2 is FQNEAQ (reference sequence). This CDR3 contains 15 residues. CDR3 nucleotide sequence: TGTGCCAGCAGCTTAGGGGACAGTAGCAATCAGCCCCAGCATTTT. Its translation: CASSLGDSSNQPQHF.

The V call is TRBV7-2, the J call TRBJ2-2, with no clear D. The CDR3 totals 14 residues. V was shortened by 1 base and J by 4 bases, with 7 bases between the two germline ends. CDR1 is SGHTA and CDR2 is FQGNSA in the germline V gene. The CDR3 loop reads CASSLDYVTGELFF. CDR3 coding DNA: TGTGCCAGCAGCTTAGACTACGTCACCGGGGAGCTGTTTTTT.

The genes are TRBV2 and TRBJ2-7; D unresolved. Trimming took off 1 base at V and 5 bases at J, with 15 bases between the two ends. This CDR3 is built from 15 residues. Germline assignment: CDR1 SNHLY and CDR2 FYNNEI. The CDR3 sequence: CASSEVRTLGNEQYF. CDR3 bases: TGTGCCAGCAGTGAAGTTCGGACCTTGGGGAACGAGCAGTACTTC.

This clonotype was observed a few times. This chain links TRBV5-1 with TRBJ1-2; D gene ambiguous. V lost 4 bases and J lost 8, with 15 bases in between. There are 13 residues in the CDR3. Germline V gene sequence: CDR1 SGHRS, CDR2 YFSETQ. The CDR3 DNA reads TGCGCCAGCAGCGTAAAAACTGAGCTGGGCTACACCTTC. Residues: CASSVKTELGYTF.

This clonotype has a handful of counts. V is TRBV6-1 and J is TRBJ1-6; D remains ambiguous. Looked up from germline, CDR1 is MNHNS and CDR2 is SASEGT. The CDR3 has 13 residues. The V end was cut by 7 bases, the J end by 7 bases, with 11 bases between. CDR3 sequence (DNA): TGTGCCAGCACCTGGGCGCCCAATTCACCCCTCCACTTT. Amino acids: CASTWAPNSPLHF.

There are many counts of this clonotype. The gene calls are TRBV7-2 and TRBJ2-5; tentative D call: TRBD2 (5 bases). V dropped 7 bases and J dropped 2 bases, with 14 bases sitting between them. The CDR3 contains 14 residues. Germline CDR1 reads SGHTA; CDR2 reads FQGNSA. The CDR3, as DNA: TGTGCCAGCATCCCGCCGGGAATTCAAGAGACCCAGTACTTC. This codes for CASIPPGIQETQYF.

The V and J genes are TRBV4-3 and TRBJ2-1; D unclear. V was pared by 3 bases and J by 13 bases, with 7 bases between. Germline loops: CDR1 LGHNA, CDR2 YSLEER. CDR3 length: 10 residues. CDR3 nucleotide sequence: TGCGCCAGCAGCCACCCCGCCCAGTTCTTC. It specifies CASSHPAQFF.

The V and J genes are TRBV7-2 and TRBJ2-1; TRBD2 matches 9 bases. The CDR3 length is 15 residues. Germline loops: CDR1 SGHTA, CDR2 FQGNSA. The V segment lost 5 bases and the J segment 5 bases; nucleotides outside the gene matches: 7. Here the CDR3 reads CASSPSGTRHNEQFF. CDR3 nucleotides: TGTGCCAGCAGCCCTAGCGGGACTCGGCACAATGAGCAGTTCTTC.

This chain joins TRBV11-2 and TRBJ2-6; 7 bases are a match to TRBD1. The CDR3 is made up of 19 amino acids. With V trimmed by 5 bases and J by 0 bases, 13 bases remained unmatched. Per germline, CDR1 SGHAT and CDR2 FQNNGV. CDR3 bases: TGTGCCAGCAGCCTTACTTGGGACAGACTCATCTCTGGGGCCAACGTCCTGACTTTC. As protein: CASSLTWDRLISGANVLTF.

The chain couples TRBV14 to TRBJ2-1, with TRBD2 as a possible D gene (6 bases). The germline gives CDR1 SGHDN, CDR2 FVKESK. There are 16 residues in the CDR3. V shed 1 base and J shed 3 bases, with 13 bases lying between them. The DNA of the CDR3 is TGTGCCAGCAGCCAAGGTCCGCCGGGACTCTACAATGAGCAGTTCTTC. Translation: CASSQGPPGLYNEQFF.

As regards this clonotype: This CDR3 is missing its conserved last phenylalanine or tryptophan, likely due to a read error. CDR3 sequence reads: CASSRTGYNEQFL. The CDR3 DNA reads TGTGCCAGCAGCCGGACAGGGTACAATGAGCAGTTCTTA. The chain combines TRBV7-6 with TRBJ2-1; 8 bases line up with TRBD1. Germline V gene sequence: CDR1 SGHVS, CDR2 FNYEAQ. The CDR3 is made up of 13 amino acids. The V segment lost 5 bases and the J segment 4 bases; nucleotides outside the gene matches: 1.

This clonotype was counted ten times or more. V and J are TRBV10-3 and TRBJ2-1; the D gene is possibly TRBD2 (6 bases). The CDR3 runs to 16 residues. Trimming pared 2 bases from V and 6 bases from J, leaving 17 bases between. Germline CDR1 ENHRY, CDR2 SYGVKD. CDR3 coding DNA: TGTGCCATCAGTGAGGCCGGGACTTTCGGGGTCAATGAGCAGTTCTTC. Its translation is CAISEAGTFGVNEQFF.

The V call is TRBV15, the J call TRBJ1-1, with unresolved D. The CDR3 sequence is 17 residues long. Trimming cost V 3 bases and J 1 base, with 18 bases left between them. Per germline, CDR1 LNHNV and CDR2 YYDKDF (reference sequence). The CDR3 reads CATSRDGEGGANTEAFF. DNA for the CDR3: TGTGCCACCAGCAGGGACGGGGAGGGAGGTGCGAACACTGAAGCTTTCTTT.

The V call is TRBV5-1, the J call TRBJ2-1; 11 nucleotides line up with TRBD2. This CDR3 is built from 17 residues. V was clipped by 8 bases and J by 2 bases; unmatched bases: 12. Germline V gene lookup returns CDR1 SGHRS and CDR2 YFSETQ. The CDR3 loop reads CASGALAGGVAYNEQFF. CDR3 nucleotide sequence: TGCGCCAGTGGGGCGCTAGCGGGAGGCGTTGCCTACAATGAGCAGTTCTTC.

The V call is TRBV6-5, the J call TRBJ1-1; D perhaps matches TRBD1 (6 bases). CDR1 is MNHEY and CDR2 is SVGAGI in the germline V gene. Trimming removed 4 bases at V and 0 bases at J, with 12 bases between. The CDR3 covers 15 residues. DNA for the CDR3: TGTGCCAGCAGTTTTTCGGGACACCTGAACACTGAAGCTTTCTTT. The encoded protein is CASSFSGHLNTEAFF.

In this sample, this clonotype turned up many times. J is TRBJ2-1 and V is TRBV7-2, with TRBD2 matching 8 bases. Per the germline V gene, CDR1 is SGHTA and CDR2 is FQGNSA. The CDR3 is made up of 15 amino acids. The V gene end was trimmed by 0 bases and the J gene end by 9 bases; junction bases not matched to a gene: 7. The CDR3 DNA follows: TGTGCCAGCAGCTTAGCTCCGGGACTAGTCGGTGAGCAGTTCTTC. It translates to CASSLAPGLVGEQFF.

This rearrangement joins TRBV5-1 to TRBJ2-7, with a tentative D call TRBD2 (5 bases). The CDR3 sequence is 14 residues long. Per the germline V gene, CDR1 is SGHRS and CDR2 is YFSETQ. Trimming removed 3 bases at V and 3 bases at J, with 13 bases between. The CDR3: CASSSRGSFYEQYF. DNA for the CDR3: TGCGCCAGCAGCTCCCGGGGATCCTTCTACGAGCAGTACTTC.

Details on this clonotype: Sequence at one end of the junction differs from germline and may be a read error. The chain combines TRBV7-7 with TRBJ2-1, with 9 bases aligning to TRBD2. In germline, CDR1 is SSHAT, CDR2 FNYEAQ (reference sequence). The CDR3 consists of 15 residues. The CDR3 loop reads CASSLVAGDYNEQFF. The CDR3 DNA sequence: TGTGCTAGCAGCTTAGTAGCGGGAGATTACAATGAGCAGTTCTTC. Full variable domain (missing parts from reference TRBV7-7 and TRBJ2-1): GAGVSQSPRYKVTKRGQDVTLRCDPISSHATLYWYQQALGQGPEFLTYFNYEAQPDKSGLPSDRFSAERPEGSISTLTIQRTEQRDSAMYRCASSLVAGDYNEQFFGPGTRLTVL.

The CDR3, as DNA: TGCGCCAGCAGGGAGGCTTCTGGAAACACCATATATTTT. Amino acids: CASREASGNTIYF. The chain joins TRBV10-2 to TRBJ1-3; D gene uncertain. Germline CDR1 reads WSHSY; CDR2 reads SAAADI. The CDR3 is 13 amino acids. The V gene lost 6 bases and the J gene lost 1 base, with 7 bases spanning the gap.

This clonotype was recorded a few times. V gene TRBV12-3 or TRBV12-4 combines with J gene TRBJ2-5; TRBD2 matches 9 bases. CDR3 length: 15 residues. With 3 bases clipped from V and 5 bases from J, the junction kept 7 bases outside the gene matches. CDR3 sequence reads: CASSFASGRMETQYF. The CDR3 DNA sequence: TGTGCCAGCAGTTTTGCCAGCGGGAGGATGGAGACCCAGTACTTC.

The CDR3 loop is CASSRRWDSRATEAFF. The CDR3 bases are TGTGCCAGCAGCCGCAGGTGGGACAGCCGGGCGACTGAAGCTTTCTTT. This sequence joins TRBV6-1 and TRBJ1-1, with 7 bases fitting TRBD1. This CDR3 is built from 16 residues. V lost 6 bases to trimming and J lost 5 bases; unmatched junction nucleotides: 15. CDR1 is MNHNS, CDR2 SASEGT, per germline.

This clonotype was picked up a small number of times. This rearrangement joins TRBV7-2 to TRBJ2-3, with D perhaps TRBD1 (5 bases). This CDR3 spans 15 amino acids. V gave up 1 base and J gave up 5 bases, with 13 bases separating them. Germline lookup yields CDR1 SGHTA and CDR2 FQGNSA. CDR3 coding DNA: TGTGCCAGCAGCTTAGGGCAGGGTATTCAAGATACGCAGTATTTT. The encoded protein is CASSLGQGIQDTQYF.

The CDR3 bases are TGCGCCAGCAGAGACCTAGCTGGGGCCAACGTCCTGACTTTC. It codes for CASRDLAGANVLTF. V and J are TRBV5-1 and TRBJ2-6, with no clear D. The CDR3 totals 14 residues. V was pared by 5 bases and J by 2 bases, with 8 bases between. Germline CDR1 SGHRS, CDR2 YFSETQ.

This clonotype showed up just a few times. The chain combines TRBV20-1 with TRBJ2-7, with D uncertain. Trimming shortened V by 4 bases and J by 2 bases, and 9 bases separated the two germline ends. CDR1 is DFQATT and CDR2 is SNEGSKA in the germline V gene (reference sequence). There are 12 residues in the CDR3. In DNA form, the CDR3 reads TGCAGTGCTAACGGCGCCACCTACGAGCAGTACTTC. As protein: CSANGATYEQYF.

The CDR3 region is CASSLSSLGKNIQYF. CDR3 nucleotide sequence: TGCGCCAGCAGCCTCTCCTCGTTGGGCAAAAACATTCAGTACTTC. The chain employs TRBV4-3 and TRBJ2-4, with D unclear. From germline, CDR1 is LGHNA and CDR2 YSLEER. CDR3 length: 15 residues. V lost 4 bases and J 3 bases, leaving 13 bases between the germline ends.

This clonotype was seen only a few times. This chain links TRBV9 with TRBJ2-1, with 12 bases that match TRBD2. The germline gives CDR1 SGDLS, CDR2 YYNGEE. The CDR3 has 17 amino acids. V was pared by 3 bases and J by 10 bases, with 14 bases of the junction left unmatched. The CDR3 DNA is TGTGCCAGCAGCGGCACTCCGACTAGCGGGAGAGACCGGGAGCAGTTCTTC. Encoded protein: CASSGTPTSGRDREQFF.

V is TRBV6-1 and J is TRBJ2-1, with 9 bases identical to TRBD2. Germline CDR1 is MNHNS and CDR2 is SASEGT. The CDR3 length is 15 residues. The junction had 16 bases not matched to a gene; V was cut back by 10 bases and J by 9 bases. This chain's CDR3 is CATFHSGSGPPEQFF. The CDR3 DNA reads TGTGCCACCTTCCATAGCGGGAGTGGCCCCCCTGAGCAGTTCTTC.